This TCR beta chain is drawn from a study of control samples from healthy donors and cancer patients. Some clones are missing from TCRdb's copy, which holds only in-frame ones; the method was immunoSEQ multiplex PCR. The sample consists of roughly 120,000 clones, about 93% of them appearing once. With 10 bases removed from V and 6 bases from J, the gap between germline ends came to 13 bases. The V gene's germline CDR1 is SNHLY and CDR2 FYNNEI. The CDR3 totals 11 residues. Specimen: blood. This receptor was obtained from a man aged 30 to 45 in good health. This chain links TRBV2 with TRBJ2-7; maybe TRBD1 (5 bases). The CDR3 DNA reads as TGTGCCACCCATGGGGCCCCCGAGCAGTACGTC. Translation: CATHGAPEQYV.